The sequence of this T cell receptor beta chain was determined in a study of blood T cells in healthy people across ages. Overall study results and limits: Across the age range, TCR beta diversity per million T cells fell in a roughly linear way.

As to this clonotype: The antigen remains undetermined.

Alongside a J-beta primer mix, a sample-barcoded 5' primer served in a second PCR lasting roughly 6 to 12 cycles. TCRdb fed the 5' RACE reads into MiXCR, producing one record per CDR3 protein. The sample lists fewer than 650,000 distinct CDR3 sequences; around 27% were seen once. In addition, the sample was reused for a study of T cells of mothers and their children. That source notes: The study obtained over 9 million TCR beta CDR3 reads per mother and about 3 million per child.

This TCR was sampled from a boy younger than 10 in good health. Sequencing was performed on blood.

The DNA for the CDR3 is TGCAGTGCAAGGGGAGGGGGGACTACCTACGAGCAGTACTTC. Its protein product is CSARGGGTTYEQYF. This chain links TRBV20-1 with TRBJ2-5, with a tentative D call TRBD2 (7 bases). The J call may not be correct, given that the DNA end is closer to TRBJ2-7. CDR1 is DFQATT, CDR2 SNEGSKA, per germline (reference sequence). This CDR3 contains 14 residues.